These T cell receptor beta chains were read from a single sample in a study of shared clonotypes between healthy human individuals. Only in-frame clones appear in the TCRdb table, and some are missing; sequencing was by immunoSEQ multiplex PCR. The table includes more than 2 million clones, 90% to 97% detected once. Sample: naive CD4+ T cells sorted from blood. These receptors came from a man aged 18 to 29 in good health. CDR3s include the opening cysteine and the closing phenylalanine or tryptophan. The order of the fields is CDR3 length, J gene, clone size, D gene, V gene, CDR3 protein, CDR3 DNA. A D gene is named only where the DNA matches it firmly. Expanded clones are given a class, and other clones once, few, many or no size at all.

13 | TRBJ1-1 | . | . | TRBV2 | CASRVGMNTEAFF | TGTGCCAGCAGGGTGGGGATGAACACTGAAGCTTTCTTT
13 | TRBJ1-2 | . | TRBD1 | TRBV10-1 | CASSSSGQDGYTF | TGCGCCAGCAGTTCCTCCGGACAGGATGGCTACACCTTC
14 | TRBJ1-5 | . | . | TRBV4-1 | CASSQDIGGQPQHF | TGCGCCAGCAGCCAAGATATTGGAGGTCAGCCCCAGCATTTT
13 | TRBJ1-4 | . | TRBD1 | TRBV5-1 | CASRGQENEKLFF | TGCGCCAGCAGGGGACAGGAAAATGAAAAACTGTTTTTT
14 | TRBJ2-3 | . | TRBD2 | TRBV5-1 | CASSREGGTDTQYF | TGCGCCAGCAGTCGGGAGGGGGGCACAGATACGCAGTATTTT
14 | TRBJ1-1 | few | . | TRBV6-1 | CASSELVLNTEAFF | TGTGCCAGCAGTGAGTTGGTGTTGAACACTGAAGCTTTCTTT
13 | TRBJ1-2 | . | . | TRBV7-8 | CASSETSNYGYTF | TGTGCCAGCAGCGAAACCTCTAACTATGGCTACACCTTC
15 | TRBJ2-7 | . | . | TRBV28 | CASSLSTVASYEQYF | TGTGCCAGCAGTTTATCGACAGTAGCCTCCTACGAGCAGTACTTC
17 | TRBJ2-1 | . | TRBD2 | TRBV5-1 | CASSPSVLAGKYNEQFF | TGCGCCAGCAGCCCTTCCGTACTAGCGGGAAAATACAATGAGCAGTTCTTC
15 | TRBJ2-4 | . | . | TRBV9 | CASSVGVGNQNIQYF | TGTGCCAGCAGCGTAGGAGTGGGAAACCAAAACATTCAGTACTTC
17 | TRBJ2-3 | . | . | TRBV4-3 | CASSQRPGLGGADTQYF | TGCGCCAGCAGCCAGAGACCGGGACTGGGGGGCGCAGATACGCAGTATTTT
14 | TRBJ2-5 | . | . | TRBV7-2 | CASSLVRFVETQYF | TGTGCCAGCAGCTTAGTTCGATTTGTTGAGACCCAGTACTTC
14 | TRBJ2-5 | . | . | TRBV5-3 | CARSLTRTQETQYF | TGTGCCAGAAGCTTGACCAGGACCCAAGAGACCCAGTACTTC
14 | TRBJ2-7 | . | . | TRBV5-6 | CASSSFPRPSEQYF | TGTGCCAGCAGCTCGTTCCCCCGTCCCTCCGAGCAGTACTTC
15 | TRBJ1-4 | . | . | TRBV10-3 | CAISETTGGSGKLFF | TGTGCCATCAGCGAGACCACCGGGGGATCGGGAAAACTGTTTTTT
15 | TRBJ1-5 | . | TRBD1 | TRBV5-5 | CASSRWDSYNQPQHF | TGTGCCAGCAGCCGATGGGACAGCTACAATCAGCCCCAGCATTTT